This T cell receptor beta chain was sequenced during a study of radiotherapy plus CTLA-4 blockade in lung cancer. Germline V gene sequence: CDR1 SGHAT, CDR2 FQNNGV. Trimming took off 5 bases at V and 4 bases at J, with 8 bases between the two ends. The CDR3 runs to 12 residues. Produced via immunoSEQ multiplex PCR; TCRdb's table is partial and in-frame only. The table has under 100,000 clones, around four fifths seen once; the top ten hold approximately 14%. This TCR was sampled from a human donor with non-small cell lung cancer that progressed on radiotherapy plus ipilimumab. Sequenced material: peripheral blood, taken from a patient treated with radiotherapy plus ipilimumab. The chain combines TRBV11-2 with TRBJ1-2; D uncertain. Written as DNA, the CDR3 is TGTGCCAGCAGCCAAGAGGCCTATGGCTACACCTTC. Protein product: CASSQEAYGYTF.